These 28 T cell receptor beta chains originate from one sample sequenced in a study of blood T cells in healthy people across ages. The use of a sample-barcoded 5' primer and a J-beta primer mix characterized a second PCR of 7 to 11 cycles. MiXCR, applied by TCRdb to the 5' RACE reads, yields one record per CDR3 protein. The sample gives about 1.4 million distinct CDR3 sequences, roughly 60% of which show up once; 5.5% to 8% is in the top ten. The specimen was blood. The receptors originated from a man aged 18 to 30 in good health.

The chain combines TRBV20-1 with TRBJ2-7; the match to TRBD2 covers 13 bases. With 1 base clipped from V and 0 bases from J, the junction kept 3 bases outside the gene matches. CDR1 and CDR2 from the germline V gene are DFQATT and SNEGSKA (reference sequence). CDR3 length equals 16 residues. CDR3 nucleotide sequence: TGCAGTGCTAGAGGACTAGCGGGGGGCCACTCCTACGAGCAGTACTTC. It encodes CSARGLAGGHSYEQYF.

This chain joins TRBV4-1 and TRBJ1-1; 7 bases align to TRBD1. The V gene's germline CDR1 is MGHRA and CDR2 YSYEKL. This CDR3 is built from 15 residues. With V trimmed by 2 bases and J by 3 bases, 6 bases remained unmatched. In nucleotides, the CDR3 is TGCGCCAGCAGCCAACCCAGACAGGGTTACACTGAAGCTTTCTTT. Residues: CASSQPRQGYTEAFF.

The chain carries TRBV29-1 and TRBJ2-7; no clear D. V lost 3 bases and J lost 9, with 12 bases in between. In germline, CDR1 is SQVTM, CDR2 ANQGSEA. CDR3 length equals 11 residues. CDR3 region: CSVEDASGQYF. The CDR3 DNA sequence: TGCAGCGTTGAGGACGCCTCGGGGCAGTACTTC.

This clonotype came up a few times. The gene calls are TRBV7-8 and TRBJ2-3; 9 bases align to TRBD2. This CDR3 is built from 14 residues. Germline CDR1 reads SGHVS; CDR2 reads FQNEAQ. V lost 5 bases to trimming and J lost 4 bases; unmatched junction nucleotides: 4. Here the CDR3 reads CASSARTSADTQYF. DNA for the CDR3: TGTGCCAGCAGCGCTCGGACTAGCGCAGATACGCAGTATTTT.

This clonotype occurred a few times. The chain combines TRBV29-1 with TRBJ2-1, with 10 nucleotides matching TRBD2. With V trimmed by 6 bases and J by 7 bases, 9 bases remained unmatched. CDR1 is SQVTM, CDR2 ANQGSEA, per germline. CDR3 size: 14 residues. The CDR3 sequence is CSVDTSGVGNEQFF. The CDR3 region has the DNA TGCAGCGTCGACACTAGCGGGGTGGGGAATGAGCAGTTCTTC.

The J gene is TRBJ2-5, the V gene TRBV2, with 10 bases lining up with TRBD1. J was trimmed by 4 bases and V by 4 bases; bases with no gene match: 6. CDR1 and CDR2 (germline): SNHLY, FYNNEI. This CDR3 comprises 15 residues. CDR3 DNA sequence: TGTGCCAGCAGTGTTATCGGGACAGGGGTAGAGACCCAGTACTTC. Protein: CASSVIGTGVETQYF.

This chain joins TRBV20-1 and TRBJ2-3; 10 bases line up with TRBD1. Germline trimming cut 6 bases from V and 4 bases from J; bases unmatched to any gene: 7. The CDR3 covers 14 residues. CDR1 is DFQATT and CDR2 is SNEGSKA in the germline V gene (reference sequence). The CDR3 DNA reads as TGCAGTGCGTCCGGGACAGGGGTGCCAGATACGCAGTATTTT. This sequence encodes CSASGTGVPDTQYF.

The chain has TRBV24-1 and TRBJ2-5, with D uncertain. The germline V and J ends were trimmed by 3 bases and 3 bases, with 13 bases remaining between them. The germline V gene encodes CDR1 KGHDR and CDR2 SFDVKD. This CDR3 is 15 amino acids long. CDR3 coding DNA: TGTGCCACCAGTGATGTTCGGGCAGAGAAAGAGACCCAGTACTTC. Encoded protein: CATSDVRAEKETQYF.

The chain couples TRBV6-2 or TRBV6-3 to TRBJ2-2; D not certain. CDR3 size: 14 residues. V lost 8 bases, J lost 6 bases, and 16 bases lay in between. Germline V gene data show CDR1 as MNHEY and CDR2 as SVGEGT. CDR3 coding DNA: TGTGCCAGCCGAACCCCTGCAGCATCCGGGGAGCTGTTTTTT. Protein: CASRTPAASGELFF.

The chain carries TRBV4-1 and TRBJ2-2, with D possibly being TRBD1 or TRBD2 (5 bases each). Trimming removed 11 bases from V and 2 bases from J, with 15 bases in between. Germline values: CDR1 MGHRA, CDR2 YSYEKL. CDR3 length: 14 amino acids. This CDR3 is CACRDGANTGELFF. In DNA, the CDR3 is TGCGCCTGTCGGGACGGGGCTAACACCGGGGAGCTGTTTTTT.

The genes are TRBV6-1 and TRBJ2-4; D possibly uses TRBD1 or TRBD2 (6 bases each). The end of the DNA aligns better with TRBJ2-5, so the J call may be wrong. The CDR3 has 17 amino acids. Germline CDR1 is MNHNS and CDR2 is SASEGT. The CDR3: CASSESLDSGGSETQYF. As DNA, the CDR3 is TGTGCCAGCAGTGAAAGTTTGGACAGTGGGGGGTCGGAGACCCAGTACTTC.

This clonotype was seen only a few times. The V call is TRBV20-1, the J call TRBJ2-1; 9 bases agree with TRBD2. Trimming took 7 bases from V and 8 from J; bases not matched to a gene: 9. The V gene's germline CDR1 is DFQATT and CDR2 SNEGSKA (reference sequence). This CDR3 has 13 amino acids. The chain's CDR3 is CSVGLAGFDEQFF. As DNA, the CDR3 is TGCAGTGTCGGGCTAGCGGGATTCGATGAGCAGTTCTTC.

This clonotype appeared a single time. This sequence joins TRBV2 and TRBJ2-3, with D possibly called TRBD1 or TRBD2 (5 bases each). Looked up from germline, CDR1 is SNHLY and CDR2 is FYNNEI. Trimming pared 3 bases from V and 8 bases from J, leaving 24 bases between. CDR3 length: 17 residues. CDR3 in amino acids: CASSEPEASRVRSTQYF. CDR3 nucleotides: TGTGCCAGCAGTGAGCCCGAAGCTAGCAGGGTGAGAAGTACGCAGTATTTT.

The CDR3: CASSVTWGGPYEQYF. CDR3 nucleotides: TGTGCCAGCAGTGTTACATGGGGAGGGCCCTACGAGCAGTACTTC. The chain has TRBV6-1 and TRBJ2-7; TRBD2 aligns across 7 bases. The CDR3 loop spans 15 amino acids. Germline V gives CDR1 MNHNS, CDR2 SASEGT. Trimming took 4 bases from V and 2 from J; bases not matched to a gene: 8.

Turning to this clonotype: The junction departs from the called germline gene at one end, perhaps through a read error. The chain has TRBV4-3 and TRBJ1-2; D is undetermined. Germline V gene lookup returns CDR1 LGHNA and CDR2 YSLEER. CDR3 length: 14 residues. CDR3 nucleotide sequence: TGCGCCAGCAGCCAAGATCGTCAGAACTATGGCTGCACCTTC. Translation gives CASSQDRQNYGCTF.

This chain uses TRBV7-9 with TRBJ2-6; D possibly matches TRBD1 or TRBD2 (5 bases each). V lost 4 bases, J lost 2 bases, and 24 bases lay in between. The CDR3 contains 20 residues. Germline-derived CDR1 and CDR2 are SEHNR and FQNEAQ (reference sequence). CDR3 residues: CASSSWGDRDGAPGANVLTF. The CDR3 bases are TGTGCCAGCAGCTCTTGGGGAGACCGGGACGGAGCACCTGGGGCCAACGTCCTGACTTTC.

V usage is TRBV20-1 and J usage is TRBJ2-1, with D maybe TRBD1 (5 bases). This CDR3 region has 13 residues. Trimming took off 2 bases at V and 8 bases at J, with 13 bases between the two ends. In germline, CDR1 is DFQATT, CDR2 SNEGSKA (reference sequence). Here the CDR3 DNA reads TGCAGTGCTAGAAGCCCAGGGCCGTATGAGCAGTTCTTC. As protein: CSARSPGPYEQFF.

CDR3 DNA: TGCGCCAGCAGCTTGGGCGCGGGGGGAAACTACAATGAGCAGTACTTC. Amino acids: CASSLGAGGNYNEQYF. The J gene is TRBJ2-1, the V gene TRBV5-1, with 8 bases identical to TRBD2. The J call may be mistaken, given a closer DNA end match to TRBJ2-7. The germline CDR1 and CDR2 sequences are SGHRS and YFSETQ. The CDR3 totals 16 residues.

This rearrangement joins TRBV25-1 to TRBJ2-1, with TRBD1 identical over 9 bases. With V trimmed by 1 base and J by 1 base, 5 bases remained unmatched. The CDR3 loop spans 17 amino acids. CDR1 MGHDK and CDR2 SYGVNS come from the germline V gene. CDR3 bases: TGTGCCAGCAGTGAATCGCTAGACAGGGGGTCCTACAATGAGCAGTTCTTC. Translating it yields CASSESLDRGSYNEQFF.

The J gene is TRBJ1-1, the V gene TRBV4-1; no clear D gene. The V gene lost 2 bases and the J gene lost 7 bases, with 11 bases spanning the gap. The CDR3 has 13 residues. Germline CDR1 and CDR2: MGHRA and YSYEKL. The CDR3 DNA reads TGCGCCAGCAGCCAACGCAGAAAAAATGAAGCTTTCTTT. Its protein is CASSQRRKNEAFF.

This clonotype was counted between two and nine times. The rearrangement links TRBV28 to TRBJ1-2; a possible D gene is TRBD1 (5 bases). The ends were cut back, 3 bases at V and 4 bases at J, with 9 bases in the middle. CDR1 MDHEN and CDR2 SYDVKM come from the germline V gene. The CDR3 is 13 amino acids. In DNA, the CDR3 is TGTGCCAGCAGTTTCCGGGGCGGCTATGGCTACACCTTC. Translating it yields CASSFRGGYGYTF.

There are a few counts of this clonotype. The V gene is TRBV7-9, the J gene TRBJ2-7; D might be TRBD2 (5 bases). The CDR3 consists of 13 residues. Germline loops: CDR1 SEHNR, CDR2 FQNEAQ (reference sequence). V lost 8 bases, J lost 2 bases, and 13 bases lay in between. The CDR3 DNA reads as TGTGCCAGCGAGGGTGACAAACCCTACGAGCAGTACTTC. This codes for CASEGDKPYEQYF.

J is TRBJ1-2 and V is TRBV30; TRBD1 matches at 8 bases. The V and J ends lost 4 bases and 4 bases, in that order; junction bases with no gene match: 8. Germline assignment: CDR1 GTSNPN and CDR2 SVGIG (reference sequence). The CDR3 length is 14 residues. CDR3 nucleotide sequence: TGTGCCTGGACCCCCGGACAGGGATTCTATGGCTACACCTTC. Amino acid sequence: CAWTPGQGFYGYTF.

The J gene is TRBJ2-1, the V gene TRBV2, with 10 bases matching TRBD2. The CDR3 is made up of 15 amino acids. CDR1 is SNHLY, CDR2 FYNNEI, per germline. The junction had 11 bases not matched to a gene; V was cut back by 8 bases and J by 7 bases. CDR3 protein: CASSSRPAGGNEQFF. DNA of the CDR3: TGTGCCAGCTCGAGCCGGCCAGCGGGAGGGAATGAGCAGTTCTTC.

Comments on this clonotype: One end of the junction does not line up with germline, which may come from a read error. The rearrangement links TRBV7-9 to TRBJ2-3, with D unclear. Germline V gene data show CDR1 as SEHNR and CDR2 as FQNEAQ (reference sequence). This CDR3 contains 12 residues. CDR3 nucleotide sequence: TGTGCCAGCAACTTAGGGCAAGGTACGCAGTATTTT. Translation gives CASNLGQGTQYF.

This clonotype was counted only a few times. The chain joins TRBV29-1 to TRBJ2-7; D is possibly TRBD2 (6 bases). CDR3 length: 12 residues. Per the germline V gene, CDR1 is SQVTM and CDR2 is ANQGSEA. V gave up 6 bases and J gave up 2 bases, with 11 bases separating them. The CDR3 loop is CSVAERAYEQYF. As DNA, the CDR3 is TGCAGCGTAGCCGAGCGGGCCTACGAGCAGTACTTC.

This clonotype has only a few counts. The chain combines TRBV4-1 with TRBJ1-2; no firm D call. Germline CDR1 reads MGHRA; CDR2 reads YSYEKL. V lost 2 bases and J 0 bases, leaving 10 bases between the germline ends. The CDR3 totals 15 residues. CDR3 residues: CASSQSPAANYGYTF. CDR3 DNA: TGCGCCAGCAGCCAAAGCCCAGCGGCTAACTATGGCTACACCTTC.

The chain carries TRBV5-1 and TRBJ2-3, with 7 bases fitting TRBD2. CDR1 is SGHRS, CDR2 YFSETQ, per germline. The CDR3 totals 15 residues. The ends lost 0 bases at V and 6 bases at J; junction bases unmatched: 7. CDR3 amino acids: CASSLVLSREDTQYF. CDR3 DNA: TGCGCCAGCAGCTTGGTGCTATCGCGGGAGGATACGCAGTATTTT.